Listed below are T cell receptor beta chains from one sample, sequenced in a study of CD8+ T cells in alopecia areata. TCRdb's table, derived via immunoSEQ multiplex PCR, lists solely in-frame clones and lacks some. The sample includes under 200,000 clones, approximately 60% of them seen just once. Sequences were derived from CD4+ T cells sorted from blood, sampled at week 24, from a patient treated with tofacitinib. The receptors stem from a human donor with alopecia areata. CDR3s include the opening cysteine and the closing phenylalanine or tryptophan. A D gene is named only where the DNA matches it firmly. Not every row has a clone size; where given, it reads once, few, many or a size class.

len | abundance | j_gene | d_gene | v_gene | CDR3aa | CDR3nt
11 | - | TRBJ2-7 | - | TRBV20-1 | CSAHLPYEQYF | TGCAGTGCTCACCTCCCCTACGAGCAGTACTTC
13 | - | TRBJ2-5 | - | TRBV9 | CASSVGAGETQYF | TGTGCCAGCAGCGTAGGGGCGGGAGAGACCCAGTACTTC
11 | - | TRBJ2-3 | - | TRBV30 | CGAFSRDTQYF | TGTGGAGCATTTTCGCGGGATACGCAGTATTTT
13 | - | TRBJ2-3 | - | TRBV5-1 | CASSSGLPDTQYF | TGCGCCAGCAGCTCCGGATTACCAGATACGCAGTATTTT
13 | - | TRBJ1-1 | - | TRBV5-4 | CASSLVTDTEAFF | TGTGCCAGCAGCTTGGTTACAGACACTGAAGCTTTCTTT
12 | few | TRBJ2-7 | - | TRBV4-2 | CASSQDVHEQYF | TGTGCCAGCAGCCAAGATGTACACGAGCAGTACTTC
13 | - | TRBJ2-2 | - | TRBV29-1 | CSVVLQYTGELFF | TGCAGCGTTGTTCTCCAGTACACCGGGGAGCTGTTTTTT
11 | few | TRBJ2-7 | - | TRBV6-6 | CATSDRGEQYF | TGTGCCACATCCGATCGGGGCGAGCAGTACTTC
18 | - | TRBJ2-7 | - | TRBV5-1 | CASSLGAPAPMGAYEQYF | TGCGCCAGCAGCTTGGGGGCCCCTGCCCCTATGGGAGCCTACGAGCAGTACTTC
12 | - | TRBJ2-1 | - | TRBV27 | CASSLSREVQFF | TGTGCCAGCAGTTTATCACGAGAGGTGCAGTTCTTC
16 | few | TRBJ2-1 | TRBD1 | TRBV29-1 | CSVEDQRGGMYNEQFF | TGCAGCGTTGAAGATCAACGAGGGGGCATGTACAATGAGCAGTTCTTC
13 | - | TRBJ2-6 | - | TRBV6-1 | CASMAAGANVLTF | TGTGCCAGCATGGCGGCTGGGGCCAACGTCCTGACTTTC
12 | few | TRBJ2-7 | - | TRBV7-9 | CASSLQVLEQYF | TGTGCCAGCAGCTTACAGGTTCTCGAGCAGTACTTC
14 | - | TRBJ2-5 | - | TRBV15 | CATSRDQGKGTQYF | TGTGCCACCAGCAGAGATCAGGGGAAGGGGACCCAGTACTTC
15 | - | TRBJ2-7 | TRBD2 | TRBV7-8 | CASSTLAGGLGEQYF | TGTGCCAGCAGCACCCTTGCGGGGGGTCTTGGCGAGCAGTACTTC
15 | - | TRBJ2-1 | - | TRBV6-1 | CASSEWGARYDEQFF | TGTGCCAGCAGTGAATGGGGGGCCCGGTACGATGAGCAGTTCTTC
15 | - | TRBJ2-5 | TRBD1 | TRBV29-1 | CSVEDPGTGRETQYF | TGCAGCGTTGAAGACCCCGGGACAGGGAGAGAGACCCAGTACTTC
15 | - | TRBJ1-6 | TRBD1 | TRBV15 | CATSRDGTGGSPLHF | TGTGCCACCAGCAGAGATGGTACAGGGGGCTCACCCCTCCACTTT
15 | - | TRBJ2-1 | TRBD1 | TRBV4-1 | CASSPGTGVYNEQFF | TGCGCCAGCAGCCCGGGGACAGGGGTATACAATGAGCAGTTCTTC
13 | - | TRBJ1-2 | - | TRBV19 | CASSGQNNYGYTF | TGTGCCAGTAGTGGACAGAATAACTATGGCTACACCTTC
13 | few | TRBJ2-5 | TRBD1 | TRBV11-3 | CASRYRGQETQYF | TGTGCCAGCAGGTACAGGGGGCAAGAGACCCAGTACTTC
15 | - | TRBJ2-7 | TRBD2 | TRBV4-2 | CASSHLLAGPYEQYF | TGTGCCAGCAGCCACCTACTAGCGGGCCCCTACGAGCAGTACTTC
14 | - | TRBJ2-3 | - | TRBV29-1 | CSVGQETSTDTQYF | TGCAGCGTTGGTCAGGAGACTAGCACAGATACGCAGTATTTT
14 | - | TRBJ2-3 | - | TRBV23-1 | CATPPGRSTDTQYF | TGCGCCACCCCCCCGGGACGGAGCACAGATACGCAGTATTTT
11 | few | TRBJ1-1 | - | TRBV29-1 | CSVIQGLGAFF | TGCAGCGTCATTCAGGGGTTGGGAGCTTTCTTT
15 | - | TRBJ1-6 | TRBD1 | TRBV10-3 | CAISDPKTGNSPLHF | TGTGCCATCAGTGACCCTAAGACAGGGAATTCACCCCTCCACTTT